Listed below are T cell receptor beta chains from one sample, sequenced in a study of blood T cell repertoires in COVID-19. This table comes from immunoSEQ multiplex PCR, and its TCRdb copy is limited to in-frame clones, with some not included. Of 290,000 or so clones in the sample, roughly 92% are singletons; the top ten hold approximately 2.1%. Sequencing input: peripheral blood. All receptors derive from a woman in her 30s with COVID-19, enrolled during active disease. CDR3s include the opening cysteine and the closing phenylalanine or tryptophan. Each record gives: clone size, D gene, J gene, V gene, CDR3 DNA, CDR3 protein. D genes are given only for firm matches. Clone sizes are given selectively: once, few, many, or a class where the clone is expanded.

NA TRBD1 TRBJ1-1 TRBV27 TGTGCCAGCAGGGATTCAGGGGGGAACACTGAAGCTTTCTTT CASRDSGGNTEAFF
NA NA TRBJ1-4 TRBV5-1 TGCGCCAGCAGCTTGGATTACAGGACCCCAACTAATGAAAAACTGTTTTTT CASSLDYRTPTNEKLFF
NA TRBD1 TRBJ1-4 TRBV24-1 TGTGCCACCAGCCAGGGGGAAGGTGAAAAACTGTTTTTT CATSQGEGEKLFF
NA TRBD2 TRBJ2-2 TRBV6-5 TGTGCCAGCAGTCCCGGGACTAGAGCCGGGGAGCTGTTTTTT CASSPGTRAGELFF
NA NA TRBJ1-1 TRBV27 TGTGCCAGCAGTGTCTCAGAGAACACTGAAGCTTTCTTT CASSVSENTEAFF
few TRBD2 TRBJ2-7 TRBV10-3 TGTGCCATCAGTGCGGGACTAGCGGGATTCGAGCAGTACTTC CAISAGLAGFEQYF
NA TRBD1 TRBJ1-5 TRBV28 TGTGCCAGCAGTTTTAGTTCGTATGGTCAAGTAGGGACAGGGGGTTTGGGTAGCAATCAGCCCCAGCATTTT CASSFSSYGQVGTGGLGSNQPQHF
NA NA TRBJ2-6 TRBV7-6 TGTGCCAGCAGCTTAGGGGGCGCTGGGGCCAACGTCCTGACTTTC CASSLGGAGANVLTF
once TRBD1 TRBJ1-2 TRBV13 TGTGCCAGCAGCTTACGTGCAGGGGGCGAAACTAACTATGGCTACACCTTC CASSLRAGGETNYGYTF
NA NA TRBJ1-5 TRBV28 TGTGCCAGCATAGACAGGATCCCTAGTAATCAGCCCCAGCATTTT CASIDRIPSNQPQHF